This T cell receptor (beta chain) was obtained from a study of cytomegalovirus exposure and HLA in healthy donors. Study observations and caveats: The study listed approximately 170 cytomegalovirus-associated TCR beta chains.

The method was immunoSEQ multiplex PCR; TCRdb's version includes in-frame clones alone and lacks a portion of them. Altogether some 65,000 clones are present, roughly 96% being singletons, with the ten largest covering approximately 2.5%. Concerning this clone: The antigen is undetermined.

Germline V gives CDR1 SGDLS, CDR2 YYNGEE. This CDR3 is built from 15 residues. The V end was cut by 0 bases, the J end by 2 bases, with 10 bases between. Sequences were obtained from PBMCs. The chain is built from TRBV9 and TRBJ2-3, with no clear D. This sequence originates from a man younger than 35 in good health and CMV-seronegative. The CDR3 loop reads CASSVGLRLTDTQYF. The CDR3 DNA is TGTGCCAGCAGCGTAGGACTCCGGCTCACAGATACGCAGTATTTT.